Reported below is one T cell receptor beta chain. This record comes from a study of neoadjuvant anti-PD-1 for oral cavity cancer. For the study at large: Before surgery, most patients got three to four biweekly 3 mg/kg nivolumab doses.

The germline CDR1 and CDR2 sequences are ENHRY and SYGVKD. Trimming removed 6 bases at V and 8 bases at J, with 16 bases between. The CDR3 has 13 amino acids. This table comes from immunoSEQ multiplex PCR, and its TCRdb copy is limited to in-frame clones, with some not included. This sample has about 20,000 clones, with approximately 70% found just once. This chain connects TRBV10-3 to TRBJ1-2; D uncertain. This receptor was taken from a person aged 40 to 85 with oral cavity squamous cell carcinoma. The sample consisted of PBMCs, taken before nivolumab (anti-PD-1) treatment. Here the CDR3 reads CAISADSLVGYTF. The CDR3, as DNA: TGTGCCATCAGCGCCGACTCGCTAGTGGGCTACACCTTC.